This T cell receptor beta chain was found in a study of blood T cell repertoires in COVID-19. Sequencing used immunoSEQ multiplex PCR; TCRdb keeps in-frame clones, though not all of them. The table lists around 230,000 clones, 88% of them singletons. This CDR3 is built from 15 residues. Per the germline V gene, CDR1 is MNHEY and CDR2 is SMNVEV (reference sequence). V was clipped by 5 bases and J by 5 bases; unmatched bases: 8. There are a few counts of this clone. The sample comprised PBMCs or T cells enriched from blood (not recorded which). The chain joins TRBV27 to TRBJ1-4; TRBD1 agrees at 7 bases. This TCR was sampled from a woman in her 30s who had recovered from COVID-19. The CDR3 region is CASSSWDSKNEKLFF. The CDR3 bases are TGTGCCAGCAGTAGTTGGGACAGTAAGAATGAAAAACTGTTTTTT.